A selection of T cell receptor beta chains follows, all from one sample in a study of blood T cell repertoires in COVID-19. TCRdb's table, derived via immunoSEQ multiplex PCR, lists solely in-frame clones and lacks some. The sample consists of 170,000 or so clones, around 79% of them appearing once. What was sequenced was peripheral blood. These receptors all come from a woman between 65 and 79 years old with acute or convalescent COVID-19. Each CDR3 is given with its conserved first and last residue. Each record gives: D gene, clone size, J gene, V gene, CDR3 DNA, CDR3 protein. A D gene is named only where the DNA matches it firmly. Rows give clone size only sometimes, using once, few, many, or a class for an expanded clone.

D: NA; size: NA; J: TRBJ2-1; V: TRBV27; DNA: TGTGCCAGCAGTTGGTCACTAGATTCGGCCAATGAGCAGTTCTTC; CDR3: CASSWSLDSANEQFF
D: TRBD1; size: once; J: TRBJ1-1; V: TRBV12-3/TRBV12-4; DNA: TGTGCCAGCAGGCCCTTGACAGGGTCTGAAGCTTTCTTT; CDR3: CASRPLTGSEAFF
D: NA; size: NA; J: TRBJ1-1; V: TRBV7-6; DNA: TGTGCCAGCAGCTCGCTGGGGAGCACTGAAGCTTTCTTT; CDR3: CASSSLGSTEAFF
D: TRBD2; size: NA; J: TRBJ2-2; V: TRBV5-4; DNA: TGTGCCAGCAGCCCGATTCTCCTAGCGGGAGGGAACACCGGGGAGCTGTTTTTT; CDR3: CASSPILLAGGNTGELFF
D: NA; size: NA; J: TRBJ2-1; V: TRBV6-5; DNA: TGTGCCAGCGGGGGAGAGGACAGCCCCTACAATGAGCAGTTCTTC; CDR3: CASGGEDSPYNEQFF
D: TRBD1; size: NA; J: TRBJ1-2; V: TRBV27; DNA: TGTGCCAGCAGTCCCTCTGGACAGGGGAGGTTTGGGTACTATGGCTACACCTTC; CDR3: CASSPSGQGRFGYYGYTF
D: TRBD1; size: once; J: TRBJ2-2; V: TRBV10-3; DNA: TGTGCCATCAGTGACCAAAACAGGGGCTCCCGTACCGGGGAGCTGTTTTTT; CDR3: CAISDQNRGSRTGELFF
D: TRBD1; size: NA; J: TRBJ2-7; V: TRBV29-1; DNA: TGCAGCGCAATCCGGGACAGGGGTTCCGAGCAGTACTTC; CDR3: CSAIRDRGSEQYF
D: TRBD2; size: once; J: TRBJ2-1; V: TRBV9; DNA: TGTGCCAGCAGTGATCGGACCCAGGGGACTAGCGGGAGAGAAGCCTACAATGAGCAGTTCTTC; CDR3: CASSDRTQGTSGREAYNEQFF
D: TRBD2; size: NA; J: TRBJ2-1; V: TRBV10-1; DNA: TGCGCCAGCAGTGAGTCGATGGCTAGCGGACACAATGAGCAGTTCTTC; CDR3: CASSESMASGHNEQFF
D: NA; size: NA; J: TRBJ1-2; V: TRBV6-1; DNA: TGTGCCAGCAGTGAAGTGCTAGGGAGCGATGGCTACACCTTC; CDR3: CASSEVLGSDGYTF
D: NA; size: NA; J: TRBJ2-2; V: TRBV24-1; DNA: TGTGCCACCAGTGATTTCCGCCGGGTTAACACCGGGGAGCTGTTTTTT; CDR3: CATSDFRRVNTGELFF
D: NA; size: NA; J: TRBJ1-6; V: TRBV19; DNA: TGTGCCAGTAGTATATCGGCAGGAATTAATTCACCCCTCCACTTT; CDR3: CASSISAGINSPLHF
D: NA; size: NA; J: TRBJ2-5; V: TRBV5-8; DNA: TGTGCCAGCAGCTTGCTCGAGACCCAGTACTTC; CDR3: CASSLLETQYF
D: NA; size: once; J: TRBJ2-5; V: TRBV10-3; DNA: TGTGCCGTACAGAGTAACCAAGAGACCCAGTACTTC; CDR3: CAVQSNQETQYF
D: TRBD1; size: few; J: TRBJ1-2; V: TRBV7-9; DNA: TGTGCCAGCAGGCCGACAGGGGGCCGGAACTATGGCTACACCTTC; CDR3: CASRPTGGRNYGYTF
D: TRBD2; size: NA; J: TRBJ2-1; V: TRBV7-2; DNA: TGTGCCAGCAGCTTAGTATCGTCTAGCGGGAGAAATGAGCAGTTCTTC; CDR3: CASSLVSSSGRNEQFF
D: TRBD1; size: NA; J: TRBJ2-1; V: TRBV3-1/TRBV3-2; DNA: TGTGCCAGCAGCAGAGCCCAGGGACAGGGGATAGGTGAGCAGTTCTTC; CDR3: CASSRAQGQGIGEQFF
D: NA; size: NA; J: TRBJ2-2; V: TRBV29-1; DNA: TGCAGCGTTGAAGAACGAGTTGGAAGGAGTTTGACCGGGGAGCTGTTTTTT; CDR3: CSVEERVGRSLTGELFF
D: NA; size: NA; J: TRBJ1-2; V: TRBV19; DNA: TGTGCCAGTAGTCTTGGGACTTCGAGGGGCTACACCTTC; CDR3: CASSLGTSRGYTF
D: TRBD1; size: NA; J: TRBJ1-3; V: TRBV2; DNA: TGTGCCAGCAGGGCCAGGACAGGGACCGTGGCGACCTCTGGAAACACCATATATTTT; CDR3: CASRARTGTVATSGNTIYF
D: NA; size: once; J: TRBJ1-4; V: TRBV19; DNA: TGTGCCAGTAGTAGCCGGCAGGTTGACGGTGAAAAACTGTTTTTT; CDR3: CASSSRQVDGEKLFF
D: NA; size: NA; J: TRBJ1-1; V: TRBV9; DNA: TGTGCCAGCAGCTCTCAGCGGGGGATGAACACTGAAGCTTTCTTT; CDR3: CASSSQRGMNTEAFF
D: TRBD2; size: NA; J: TRBJ2-2; V: TRBV10-2; DNA: TGCGCCAGCAGTGCGGGACTAGCGGGAGTTCGGGAGCTGTTTTTT; CDR3: CASSAGLAGVRELFF
D: NA; size: NA; J: TRBJ2-1; V: TRBV14; DNA: TGTGCCAGCAGCCAAGTTGGGGGACTTCCCACAATTCAGCAGTTCTTC; CDR3: CASSQVGGLPTIQQFF
D: NA; size: NA; J: TRBJ2-1; V: TRBV3-1/TRBV3-2; DNA: TGTGCCAGCAGCCCCGACAGTTACAATGAGCAGTTCTTC; CDR3: CASSPDSYNEQFF
D: NA; size: NA; J: TRBJ2-6; V: TRBV7-9; DNA: TGTGCCAGCAGCTTGCGGTCCTCTGGGGCCAACGTCCTGACTTTC; CDR3: CASSLRSSGANVLTF
D: NA; size: few; J: TRBJ1-2; V: TRBV2; DNA: TGTGCCAGCAGTGAGGCGGGATTCTATGGCTACACCTTC; CDR3: CASSEAGFYGYTF
D: TRBD2; size: NA; J: TRBJ2-3; V: TRBV30; DNA: TGTGCCTGGAGTGTACCCTTAGCGGGAGCAGATACGCAGTATTTT; CDR3: CAWSVPLAGADTQYF
D: NA; size: NA; J: TRBJ2-5; V: TRBV20-1; DNA: TGCAGTGCTAGACTAACCGAGACCCAGTACTTC; CDR3: CSARLTETQYF
D: NA; size: NA; J: TRBJ2-1; V: TRBV5-1; DNA: TGCGCCAGCAGCCCGTTCGGGGGTGGAGGGGCCGGGTACAGTGAGCAGTTCTTC; CDR3: CASSPFGGGGAGYSEQFF
D: TRBD2; size: once; J: TRBJ2-3; V: TRBV19; DNA: TGTGCCACGGGTTGGGGGGGAGTGACAGATACGCAGTATTTT; CDR3: CATGWGGVTDTQYF
D: TRBD1; size: NA; J: TRBJ1-2; V: TRBV7-9; DNA: TGTGCCAGCAGCTGGGATTCCGGGACAGCTTATGGCTACACCTTC; CDR3: CASSWDSGTAYGYTF
D: NA; size: few; J: TRBJ2-5; V: TRBV5-5; DNA: TGTGCCAGCAGCTTGGCTGTATTAGAAGAGACCCAGTACTTC; CDR3: CASSLAVLEETQYF
D: NA; size: NA; J: TRBJ1-1; V: TRBV10-3; DNA: TGTGCCATCAGTGACCCAGACCAGGGTACTGAAGCTTTCTTT; CDR3: CAISDPDQGTEAFF
D: NA; size: NA; J: TRBJ1-1; V: TRBV18; DNA: TGTGCCAGCTCACCACGGGAGGGATCAATGAACACTGAAGCTTTCTTT; CDR3: CASSPREGSMNTEAFF
D: NA; size: NA; J: TRBJ2-6; V: TRBV5-4; DNA: TGTGCCAGCAGCCTCCCGCGAGCGGGCTCTGGGGCCAACGTCCTGACTTTC; CDR3: CASSLPRAGSGANVLTF
D: NA; size: NA; J: TRBJ2-7; V: TRBV5-1; DNA: TGCGCCAGCAGCCTTGACGGGAGCTCCTACGAGCAGTACTTC; CDR3: CASSLDGSSYEQYF
D: NA; size: NA; J: TRBJ2-1; V: TRBV6-1; DNA: TGTGCCAGCAGTGAAGGAGGGGGCTCCTACAATGAGCAGTTCTTC; CDR3: CASSEGGGSYNEQFF
D: TRBD1; size: NA; J: TRBJ2-4; V: TRBV29-1; DNA: TGCAGCGTAGGACAGGGCGGCATTCAGTACTTC; CDR3: CSVGQGGIQYF